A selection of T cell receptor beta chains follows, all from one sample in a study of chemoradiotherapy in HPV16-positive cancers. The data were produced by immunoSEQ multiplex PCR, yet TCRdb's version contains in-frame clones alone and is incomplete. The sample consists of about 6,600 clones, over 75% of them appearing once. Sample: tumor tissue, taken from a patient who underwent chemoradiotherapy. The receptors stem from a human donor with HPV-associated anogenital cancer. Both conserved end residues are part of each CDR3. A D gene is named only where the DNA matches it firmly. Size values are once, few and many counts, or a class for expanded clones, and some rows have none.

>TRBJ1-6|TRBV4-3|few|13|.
CASSQGYTEALHF
TGCGCCAGCAGCCAGGGTTATACTGAGGCCCTCCACTTT
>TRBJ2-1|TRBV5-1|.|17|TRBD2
CASSLAPGLAGGNEQFF
TGCGCCAGCAGCTTGGCCCCGGGACTAGCGGGGGGGAATGAGCAGTTCTTC
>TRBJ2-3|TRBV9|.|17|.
CASSVGGSSSFTDTQYF
TGTGCCAGCAGCGTAGGGGGGAGTTCCTCCTTCACAGATACGCAGTATTTT
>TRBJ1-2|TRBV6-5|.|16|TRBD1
CASSHYPGDRGQGYTF
TGTGCCAGCAGTCACTACCCGGGCGACAGGGGCCAAGGCTACACCTTC
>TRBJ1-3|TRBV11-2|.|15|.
CASSLSLGNGNTIYF
TGTGCCAGCAGCTTATCCCTTGGGAATGGAAACACCATATATTTT
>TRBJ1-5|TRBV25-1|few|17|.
CASSTLRTATPVGPQHF
TGTGCCAGCAGTACCCTCAGGACGGCGACTCCGGTAGGGCCCCAGCATTTT
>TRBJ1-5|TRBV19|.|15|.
CASKYRSAGVVPQHF
TGTGCCAGTAAGTACAGGAGCGCAGGAGTGGTGCCCCAGCATTTT
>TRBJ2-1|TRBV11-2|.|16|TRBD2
CASSGTGGSLYNEQFF
TGTGCCAGCAGCGGGACGGGCGGGAGTTTGTACAATGAGCAGTTCTTC
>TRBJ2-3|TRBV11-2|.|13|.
CASSPRFTDTQYF
TGTGCCAGCAGCCCCCGTTTCACAGATACGCAGTATTTT
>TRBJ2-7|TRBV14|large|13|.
CASSPRAYLEQYF
TGTGCCAGCAGCCCCAGGGCTTACTTGGAGCAGTACTTC
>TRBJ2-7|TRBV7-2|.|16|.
CASSLNFRRAGGEQYF
TGTGCCAGCAGCTTAAACTTCCGCAGGGCCGGGGGCGAGCAGTACTTC
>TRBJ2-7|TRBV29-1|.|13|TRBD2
CSVLAGETYEQYF
TGCAGCGTCCTCGCGGGAGAAACCTACGAGCAGTACTTC
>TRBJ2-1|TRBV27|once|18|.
CASSPRVAGLLLSNEQFF
TGTGCCAGCAGTCCCCGGGTTGCGGGACTCCTACTCTCGAATGAGCAGTTCTTC
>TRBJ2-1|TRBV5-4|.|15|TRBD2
CASSQSGKRYNEQFF
TGTGCCAGCAGCCAAAGCGGGAAAAGGTACAATGAGCAGTTCTTC
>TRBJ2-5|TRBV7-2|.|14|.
CASSLNGAEETQYF
TGTGCCAGCAGCTTAAATGGAGCCGAAGAGACCCAGTACTTC
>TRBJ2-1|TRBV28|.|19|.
CASSSLDRAHRLALNEQFF
TGTGCCAGCAGTTCCTTAGACCGGGCCCATAGGCTAGCGCTCAATGAGCAGTTCTTC
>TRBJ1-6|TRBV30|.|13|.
CAMTGGYNSPLHF
TGTGCCATGACTGGGGGGTATAATTCACCCCTCCACTTT
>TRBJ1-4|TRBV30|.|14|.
CAWNVPGLREKLFF
TGTGCCTGGAATGTACCGGGGCTGCGGGAAAAACTGTTTTTT
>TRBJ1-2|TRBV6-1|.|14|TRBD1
CASSPTGESLGYTF
TGTGCCAGCAGTCCGACAGGGGAGTCGTTAGGCTACACCTTC
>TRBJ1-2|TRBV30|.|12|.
CAWSGTRNGYTF
TGTGCCTGGTCCGGGACAAGAAATGGCTACACCTTC
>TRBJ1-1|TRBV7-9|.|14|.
CASSLQAWGTEAFF
TGTGCCAGCAGCTTACAGGCCTGGGGGACTGAAGCTTTCTTT
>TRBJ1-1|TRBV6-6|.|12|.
CASSYSELGAFF
TGTGCCAGCAGTTACTCGGAGTTAGGGGCTTTCTTT
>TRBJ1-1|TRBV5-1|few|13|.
CASSLNVNTEAFF
TGCGCCAGCAGCCTGAATGTTAACACTGAAGCTTTCTTT
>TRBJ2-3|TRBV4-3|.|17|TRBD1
CASSQESRAGGADTQYF
TGCGCCAGCAGCCAAGAGAGTAGGGCAGGGGGAGCAGATACGCAGTATTTT
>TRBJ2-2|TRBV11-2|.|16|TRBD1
CASSLIGRGRQRELFF
TGTGCCAGCAGCTTAATCGGCAGGGGGCGCCAACGGGAGCTGTTTTTT
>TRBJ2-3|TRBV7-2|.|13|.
CASSLGVRDTQYF
TGTGCCAGCAGCTTAGGTGTCCGGGATACGCAGTATTTT
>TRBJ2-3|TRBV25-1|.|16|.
CASSDHSPIGTDTQYF
TGTGCCAGCAGTGACCACTCCCCAATTGGCACAGATACGCAGTATTTT
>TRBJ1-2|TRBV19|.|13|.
CASTLGRGYGYTF
TGTGCCAGTACTCTAGGACGGGGCTATGGCTACACCTTC
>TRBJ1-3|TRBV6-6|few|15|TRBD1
CATNRGGGSGNTIYF
TGTGCCACCAACCGAGGGGGCGGCTCTGGAAACACCATATATTTT
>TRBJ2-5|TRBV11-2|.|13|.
CASSAVSQETQYF
TGTGCCAGCAGCGCCGTCTCCCAAGAGACCCAGTACTTC
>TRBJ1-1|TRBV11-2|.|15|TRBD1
CASSLFVGRGAEAFF
TGTGCCAGCAGCTTATTTGTGGGCAGGGGGGCTGAAGCTTTCTTT
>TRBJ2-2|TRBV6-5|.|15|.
CASSYSGAGGWELFF
TGTGCCAGCAGTTACTCAGGGGCCGGGGGTTGGGAGCTGTTTTTT
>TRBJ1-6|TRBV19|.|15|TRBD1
CASSPDRGGNSPLHF
TGTGCCAGTAGCCCGGACAGGGGTGGTAATTCACCCCTCCACTTT
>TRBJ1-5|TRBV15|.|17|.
CATSRDQGRGRNQPQHF
TGTGCCACCAGCAGAGATCAGGGGAGGGGTCGCAATCAGCCCCAGCATTTT
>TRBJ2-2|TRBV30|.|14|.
CAWRVLTNTGELFF
TGTGCCTGGAGGGTACTGACCAACACCGGGGAGCTGTTTTTT
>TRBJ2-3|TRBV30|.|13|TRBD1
CAWRYDRGNTQYF
TGTGCCTGGAGGTACGACAGGGGAAATACGCAGTATTTT
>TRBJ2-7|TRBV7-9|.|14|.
CASSARQAPYEQYF
TGTGCCAGCAGCGCCCGACAGGCCCCCTACGAGCAGTACTTC
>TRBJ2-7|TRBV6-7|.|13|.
CACSGWRVYEQYF
TGTGCCTGCTCCGGTTGGAGGGTCTACGAGCAGTACTTC
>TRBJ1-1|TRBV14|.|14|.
CASSQAGMNTEAFF
TGTGCCAGCAGCCAAGCCGGGATGAACACTGAAGCTTTCTTT
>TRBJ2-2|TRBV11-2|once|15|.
CASSPGFTNTGELFF
TGTGCCAGCAGCCCCGGGTTTACGAACACCGGGGAGCTGTTTTTT
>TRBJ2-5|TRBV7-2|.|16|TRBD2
CASSPFSGGGQETQYF
TGTGCCAGCAGCCCCTTTTCCGGGGGGGGACAAGAGACCCAGTACTTC
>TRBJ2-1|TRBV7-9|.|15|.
CASSLKGGTYNEQFF
TGTGCCAGCAGCTTAAAGGGCGGCACCTACAATGAGCAGTTCTTC
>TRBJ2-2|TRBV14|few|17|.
CASSQRALGRFTGELFF
TGTGCCAGCAGCCAAAGGGCCCTCGGGCGATTCACCGGGGAGCTGTTTTTT
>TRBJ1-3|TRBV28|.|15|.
CASSSEGYSGNTIYF
TGTGCCAGCAGTTCGGAGGGATACTCTGGAAACACCATATATTTT
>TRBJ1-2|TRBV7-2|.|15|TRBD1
CASSLKDRANYGYTF
TGTGCCAGCAGCTTGAAAGACAGGGCTAACTATGGCTACACCTTC
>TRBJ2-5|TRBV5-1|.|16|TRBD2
CASRITGTRGQETQYF
TGCGCCAGCAGAATTACCGGGACTAGGGGCCAAGAGACCCAGTACTTC
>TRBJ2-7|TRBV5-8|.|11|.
CASSLGYEQYF
TGTGCCAGCAGCTTGGGGTACGAGCAGTACTTC
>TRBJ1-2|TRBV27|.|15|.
CASSLGQGWSRGYTF
TGTGCCAGCAGTTTAGGGCAGGGTTGGAGTCGGGGCTACACCTTC
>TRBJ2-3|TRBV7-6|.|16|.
CASSLGALGGTDTQYF
TGTGCCAGCAGCTTAGGAGCATTGGGGGGAACAGATACGCAGTATTTT
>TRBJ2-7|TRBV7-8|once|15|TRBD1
CASTAPGTVLSEQYF
TGTGCCAGCACCGCACCCGGGACAGTCCTTAGCGAGCAGTACTTC
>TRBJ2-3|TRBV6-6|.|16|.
CASSYQSRQITDTQYF
TGTGCCAGCAGTTATCAGTCGCGGCAGATCACAGATACGCAGTATTTT
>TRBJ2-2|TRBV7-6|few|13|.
CASSTELSGELFF
TGTGCCAGCAGCACAGAGTTGTCCGGGGAGCTGTTTTTT
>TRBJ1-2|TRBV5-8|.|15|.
CASSLLSGGVYGYTF
TGTGCCAGCAGCCTCCTATCGGGGGGCGTTTATGGCTACACCTTC